One sample yielded the 2 T cell receptor beta chains listed below, sequenced in a study of beta chain features in type 1 diabetes (dated by TCRdb to the late 2010s). Libraries were built with the immunoSEQ multiplex PCR assay. The High Capacity cDNA Reverse Transcription Kit was used to reverse transcribe all of the isolated RNA, meaning that expressed TCRB transcripts were what got sequenced. Not all clones reach the TCRdb copy of this immuneACCESS table, which keeps in-frame sequences only. Checked studies attribute under half of the gap to unresolved V genes and leave the rest unexplained. The sample table contains about 140,000 clones; only one count was recorded for roughly an eighth of them. The ten largest make up about 1.3% of the sample. Broad study findings and their caveats: Type 1 diabetes patients showed a moderate but significant shortening of TCRB CDR3 length in all four CD4+ subsets.

These receptors' antigens are unknown. Sequenced material: central memory CD4+ T cells from blood. The origin of the receptors is a man aged 18 to 29 with type 1 diabetes.

The V call is TRBV6-5, the J call TRBJ1-2; D call uncertain. V was trimmed by 0 bases and J by 0 bases, leaving 11 bases between them. CDR1 is MNHEY and CDR2 is SVGAGI in the germline V gene. The CDR3 length is 16 residues. The DNA of the CDR3 is TGTGCCAGCAGTTACTCGGCCAGCCAAACTAACTATGGCTACACCTTC. Translation gives CASSYSASQTNYGYTF.

In its sample, this clone was seen a few times. The chain uses TRBV7-8 and TRBJ2-7; TRBD2 agrees at 7 bases. The CDR3 is made up of 16 amino acids. V trimming: 2 bases; J trimming: 3 bases; junction bases outside the gene matches: 10. Germline CDR1 is SGHVS and CDR2 is FQNEAQ. CDR3 nucleotides: TGTGCCAGCAGCTTATATTCTTACGGGGACTACTACGAGCAGTACTTC. This translates into CASSLYSYGDYYEQYF.